The rows below give T cell receptor beta chains drawn from one sample of a study of CXCR3-negative and CXCR3-positive naive CD8 T cells. Reanalyzing the 5' RACE reads, TCRdb keeps one entry per CDR3 protein, without DNA. The sample includes some 100,000 distinct CDR3 sequences. The sample consisted of naive CXCR3+ CD8+ T cells from blood. The receptors were gathered from a human donor in good health. Some clones in this sample may be carry-over from other donors' samples. Each CDR3 is given with its conserved first and last residue. Fields, in order: V gene, J gene, CDR3 protein.

TRBV4-1	TRBJ2-2	CASSHGVRGAGELFF
TRBV27	TRBJ1-1	CASSLPPGGMNTEAFF
TRBV7-6	TRBJ2-7	CASSSSRTGTDSYEQYF
TRBV7-6	TRBJ1-5	CASSLDLTSPQHF
TRBV7-8	TRBJ2-1	CASSLALTPYNEQFF
TRBV4-1	TRBJ2-1	CASSQEYLAGGGSYNEQFF
TRBV4-1	TRBJ2-7	CASSLQREASYEQYF
TRBV7-7	TRBJ2-7	CASSLAVGQGYEQYF
TRBV4-1	TRBJ2-7	CASSQSPPGQGTYEQYF
TRBV27	TRBJ1-4	CASSLSARDRDNEKLFF
TRBV9	TRBJ1-1	CASSGGTYYPDTEAFF
TRBV15	TRBJ1-6	CATSPSPPGTGNSPLHF
TRBV5-1	TRBJ2-7	CASSPAGGSAYEQYF
TRBV4-3	TRBJ2-7	CASSPRLAGFEQYF
TRBV12-3/TRBV12-4	TRBJ2-3	CASSLSASGLTDTQYF
TRBV28	TRBJ2-1	CASSHGPPEQFF
TRBV28	TRBJ2-5	CASSLFAVIETQYF
TRBV19	TRBJ1-1	CASSMAVRTTEAFF
TRBV2	TRBJ2-7	CANRVNYEQYF
TRBV10-3	TRBJ2-7	CATEPGHQIYEQYF
TRBV7-3	TRBJ2-3	CASSLLTGDMQYF
TRBV18	TRBJ1-4	CASSNELNEKLFF
TRBV7-9	TRBJ2-7	CASSFGGSGEQYF
TRBV21-1	TRBJ2-5	CASRGQETQYF
TRBV15	TRBJ2-1	CATSRGSSYNEQFF
TRBV9	TRBJ1-1	CASSVVAGSAPLQAFF
TRBV7-6	TRBJ2-1	CASSSLAGGYNEQFF
TRBV29-1	TRBJ2-7	CSVEGQFPFYEQYF
TRBV7-8	TRBJ2-2	CASSLAASGGMTGELFF